The rows below give T cell receptor beta chains drawn from one sample of a study of circulating and synovial CD4+ cells in juvenile arthritis. Sequencing was performed with immunoSEQ multiplex PCR; in TCRdb, only in-frame clones are kept and a portion is missing. The sample has roughly 33,000 clones; 90% to 95% are singletons. Sequencing was performed on CD4+ T cells from blood. The receptors come from a human donor with juvenile idiopathic arthritis. Each CDR3 is given with its conserved first and last residue. A D gene is named only where the DNA matches it firmly. Not every row has a clone size; where given, it reads once, few, many or a size class.

j_call: TRBJ1-5
v_call: TRBV6-1
clone_size: NA
d_call: TRBD1
cdr3_nt: TGTGCCAGCAGTGAAGTCGGGGACAGGGCCCGGACAGGTCAGCCCCAGCATTTT
cdr3_aa: CASSEVGDRARTGQPQHF

j_call: TRBJ1-3
v_call: TRBV6-1
clone_size: NA
d_call: NA
cdr3_nt: TGTGCCATCGGGACAACTCTCTCTGGAAACACCATATATTTT
cdr3_aa: CAIGTTLSGNTIYF

j_call: TRBJ2-3
v_call: TRBV6-5
clone_size: NA
d_call: NA
cdr3_nt: TGTGCCAGCAGTTACTCCACGACTCCTAGCACAGATACGCAGTATTTT
cdr3_aa: CASSYSTTPSTDTQYF

j_call: TRBJ1-1
v_call: TRBV29-1
clone_size: NA
d_call: NA
cdr3_nt: TGCAGCGCTGCTAAGGGGCAGGGGGAAGCTTTCTTT
cdr3_aa: CSAAKGQGEAFF

j_call: TRBJ1-3
v_call: TRBV2
clone_size: few
d_call: NA
cdr3_nt: TGTGCCAGCAGGATCGAGAGGTCTGGAAACACCATATATTTT
cdr3_aa: CASRIERSGNTIYF

j_call: TRBJ2-7
v_call: TRBV28
clone_size: NA
d_call: NA
cdr3_nt: TGTGCCAGCAGTTTGTCTTACAGGGACCCCTCCTACGAGCAGTACTTC
cdr3_aa: CASSLSYRDPSYEQYF

j_call: TRBJ2-1
v_call: TRBV18
clone_size: NA
d_call: TRBD2
cdr3_nt: TGTGCCAGCTCACGACCCGGGACTAGCGGGATCTTTTACAATGAGCAGTTCTTC
cdr3_aa: CASSRPGTSGIFYNEQFF

j_call: TRBJ2-3
v_call: TRBV5-6
clone_size: NA
d_call: TRBD2
cdr3_nt: TGTGCCAGCAGCTTGGGACGGGGGGGAAGGGTAGATACGCAGTATTTT
cdr3_aa: CASSLGRGGRVDTQYF

j_call: TRBJ2-7
v_call: TRBV5-8
clone_size: NA
d_call: TRBD1
cdr3_nt: TGTGCCAGCAGCTTGGGACAGGGGGCCATCTACGAGCAGTACTTC
cdr3_aa: CASSLGQGAIYEQYF

j_call: TRBJ2-5
v_call: TRBV5-1
clone_size: NA
d_call: TRBD2
cdr3_nt: TGCGCCAGCAGCTTGGCCCCCCTAGCGGGAGGGCTGGAGACCCAGTACTTC
cdr3_aa: CASSLAPLAGGLETQYF

j_call: TRBJ2-7
v_call: TRBV11-1
clone_size: NA
d_call: TRBD2
cdr3_nt: TGTGCCAGCAGCCAAAGCGGGGGCACCTACGAGCAGTACTTC
cdr3_aa: CASSQSGGTYEQYF

j_call: TRBJ2-5
v_call: TRBV7-2
clone_size: NA
d_call: NA
cdr3_nt: TGTGCCAGCAGCCACGGACTGGTGGAGACCCAGTACTTC
cdr3_aa: CASSHGLVETQYF

j_call: TRBJ1-2
v_call: TRBV25-1
clone_size: NA
d_call: TRBD1
cdr3_nt: TGTGCCAGCAGAACTGACAGGGGCTATGGCTACACCTTC
cdr3_aa: CASRTDRGYGYTF

j_call: TRBJ2-5
v_call: TRBV7-2
clone_size: NA
d_call: NA
cdr3_nt: TGTGCCAGCAGCTTAGGTGGCGCAGGCCAAGAGACCCAGTACTTC
cdr3_aa: CASSLGGAGQETQYF

j_call: TRBJ1-1
v_call: TRBV5-1
clone_size: NA
d_call: NA
cdr3_nt: TGCGCCAGCAGCTGGCAACAGGGAGGGACTGAAGCTTTCTTT
cdr3_aa: CASSWQQGGTEAFF

j_call: TRBJ2-2
v_call: TRBV5-4
clone_size: NA
d_call: NA
cdr3_nt: TGTGCCAGCAGCCCGGAAGGGGGACAACGACGGGAGCTGTTTTTT
cdr3_aa: CASSPEGGQRRELFF

j_call: TRBJ1-1
v_call: TRBV5-4
clone_size: NA
d_call: NA
cdr3_nt: TGTGCCAGCAGGTCAGGGGTAATGAACACTGAAGCTTTCTTT
cdr3_aa: CASRSGVMNTEAFF

j_call: TRBJ2-2
v_call: TRBV19
clone_size: NA
d_call: NA
cdr3_nt: TGTGCCAGTTCGAATCAGGGTAACGGGGAGCTGTTTTTT
cdr3_aa: CASSNQGNGELFF

j_call: TRBJ1-4
v_call: TRBV4-2
clone_size: once
d_call: NA
cdr3_nt: TGTGCCAGCAGCCAAGAGGAGAGGAATGAAAAACTGTTTTTT
cdr3_aa: CASSQEERNEKLFF

j_call: TRBJ2-7
v_call: TRBV27
clone_size: NA
d_call: NA
cdr3_nt: TGTGCCAGCAGTTACGGCCAGGGCTACGAGCAGTACTTC
cdr3_aa: CASSYGQGYEQYF

j_call: TRBJ2-3
v_call: TRBV7-2
clone_size: NA
d_call: TRBD1
cdr3_nt: TGTGCCAGCAGCCCCCCCGGGACAGCTAGCACAGATACGCAGTATTTT
cdr3_aa: CASSPPGTASTDTQYF

j_call: TRBJ2-5
v_call: TRBV9
clone_size: NA
d_call: NA
cdr3_nt: TGTGCCAGCAGCGCCTTTAGCGGCCAAGAGACCCAGTACTTC
cdr3_aa: CASSAFSGQETQYF

j_call: TRBJ1-1
v_call: TRBV6-5
clone_size: NA
d_call: NA
cdr3_nt: TGTGCCAGCCGTAGGGTCGCGGGGAACACTGAAGCTTTCTTT
cdr3_aa: CASRRVAGNTEAFF